This T cell receptor (beta chain) originates from a study of naive and memory T cell subsets. Two oligonucleotides, mixed equimolar, formed the beta constant-region primer covering TRBC1 and TRBC2. TCRdb re-called the UMI-ligation and nested PCR reads with MiXCR, one entry per CDR3 protein. The sample holds 120,000 to 150,000 distinct CDR3 sequences, about a sixth seen once. The CDR3 contains 15 residues. CDR1 is SGDLS, CDR2 YYNGEE, per germline. The V segment lost 4 bases and the J segment 4 bases; nucleotides outside the gene matches: 9. The chain uses TRBV9 and TRBJ1-1; TRBD1 matches 8 bases. The sample consisted of naive CD4+ T cells from blood. The TCR was taken from a human donor in good health. Written as DNA, the CDR3 is TGTGCCAGCAGCTTCCTCGACAGGGGTGGCACTGAAGCTTTCTTT. Protein product: CASSFLDRGGTEAFF.